This T cell receptor beta chain was obtained from a study of T cell responses to AZD1222 COVID-19 vaccine (dated by TCRdb to about 2021). Looking at the study overall: A total of 233 trial participants underwent TCR sequencing, of whom 207 received two doses of AZD1222 and about 25 received two doses of the MenACWY control vaccine. Trial participants were enrolled by age into subgroups of 18-55, 56-69 and 70-plus years, and about 150, 27 and 61 TCR-sequenced participants, respectively, were included in these subgroups. The investigation overall reported the following: Only six AZD1222 recipients were SARS-CoV-2 seropositive at baseline, limiting conclusions about previously exposed vaccinees. The whole spike protein was spanned by vaccine-associated CD4 TCRs, and dominant responses were seen in regions 160-218 and 743-854. Epitopes outside the regions mutated in the B.1.351 and B.1.1.7 variants were reportedly recognized by nearly half of the unique spike-specific TCRs. No day 14 peak-response samples were available, so repertoires were characterized only after the peak T cell response. Participants were mostly white British and included more females than males, and it was suggested by the authors that clonal diversity may have been underestimated. The 56-69-year group was small, and its depth increase did not reach significance, likely because of low power. After two AZD1222 doses, spike-specific TCR breadth and depth were significantly higher than at day 0 and than in MenACWY recipients.

Taken from the germline V gene, the CDR1 and CDR2 loops are KGHSH and LQKENI. From the cysteine through the phenylalanine, the CDR3 covers 14 amino acids. Here the CDR3 DNA is all that survives: 42 bases in frame from base 1. The trim is 4 bases for V and 2 bases for J, with a gap of 9 bases between the germline ends. The sample's time point, from its label and the paper: about 28 days (+/-7) after the second vaccine dose. AZD1222 recipients whose second dose came at about 4 weeks and those whose second dose came at about 12 weeks were combined into one group, since spike-specific TCR depth and breadth did not differ between the two schedules. Samples from vaccinated people were obtained from the UK trials COV001 and COV002, which included a single-blind randomized controlled phase 2/3 trial of AZD1222 (ChAdOx1 nCoV-19) in healthy adults. Trial participant PBMC samples were collected at day 0 and day 28 after the second dose for TCRbeta chain sequencing.

Of note for this clone: Its antigen remains unidentified. The record has no base qualities; no much larger clone is one base away.

The CDR3 regions of human TCRbeta chains were analyzed by immunosequencing. On the authors' methods: TCRs in the repertoires were matched against a reference library of SARS-CoV-2-specific TCRs that had been generated with the MIRA antigen-specificity platform. Breadth was defined as the fraction of unique TCRs that were SARS-CoV-2-associated. Depth was defined as the fraction of total T cells that were SARS-CoV-2-associated. Using the MIRA data, every spike-specific TCR was mapped to the spike region that the TCR reacted to and assigned to either a CD4 or a CD8 class. Log10-transformed breadth and depth values were compared by one-way ANOVA with Sidak's multiple comparisons tests. Drawn from immuneACCESS, this table holds only the in-frame rearrangements with V and J called that TCRdb kept. Clones are partly lost; checked studies trace under half to an unresolved V gene and leave the rest unexplained. V and J calls and clone size are given by that table; D and trimming were obtained from the DNA. The sample data list under 70,000 clones, and around 89% of these were observed just once. The ten largest account for about 14% of the sample.

The source was peripheral blood, collected 28 days after the second AZD1222 dose. Rearrangement joined TRBV18 to TRBJ1-3; a confident D gene designation cannot be given. The sequence was obtained from an adult who received the AZD1222 COVID-19 vaccine. The nucleotide sequence is given as TGTGCCAGCTCACAGGACGGAGCTGGAAACACCATATATTTT. Its amino acids are CASSQDGAGNTIYF.